These 27 T cell receptor beta chains share one sample of origin, sequenced in a study of CD8+CD57+ T cells in acquired aplastic anemia. The template for TCR beta VDJ and CDR3 sequence profiling was genomic DNA. TCRdb reprocessed the reads with MiXCR, giving one entry per CDR3 protein. The sample contains over 150,000 distinct CDR3 sequences, over 55% of which appear only once. The sequenced patients had an expansion of CD8+CD57+ cells seen by flow cytometry. Sequencing used sorted CD4+, CD8+, or CD8+CD57+ T cells (not recorded which) from PBMCs. Receptors were obtained from a human donor with aplastic anemia.

By share, this clonotype ranks as large. The chain links TRBV29-1 to TRBJ2-7, with unresolved D. Germline assignment: CDR1 SQVTM and CDR2 ANQGSEA. CDR3 size: 11 residues. Trimming shortened V by 0 bases and J by 6 bases, and 6 bases separated the two germline ends. Here the CDR3 DNA reads TGCAGCGTTGAAGACTCGGGCGAGCAGTACGTC. Its protein product is CSVEDSGEQYV.

This clonotype was picked up one time. This chain connects TRBV7-9 to TRBJ2-7, with a possible D match to TRBD2 (5 bases). The CDR3 consists of 15 residues. The V gene's germline CDR1 is SEHNR and CDR2 FQNEAQ (reference sequence). The V end was cut by 5 bases, the J end by 0 bases, with 14 bases between. The CDR3, as DNA: TGTGCCAGCAGCCCCACTAGTCTGAGCTCCTACGAGCAGTACTTC. Protein product: CASSPTSLSSYEQYF.

There are many counts of this clonotype. V is TRBV9 and J is TRBJ1-2, with 7 positions matching TRBD1. V was clipped by 4 bases and J by 0 bases; unmatched bases: 15. This CDR3 is 18 amino acids long. Germline-derived CDR1 and CDR2 are SGDLS and YYNGEE. The CDR3 DNA reads as TGTGCCAGCAGCCCATACCCTTGGGACAGCCCAACTAACTATGGCTACACCTTC. Translating gives CASSPYPWDSPTNYGYTF.

In this sample, this clonotype turned up once. The V call is TRBV6-4, the J call TRBJ2-5, with TRBD2 identical over 7 bases. CDR1 and CDR2 from the germline V gene are MRHNA and SNTAGT. Trimming removed 2 bases from V and 1 base from J; junction bases left unmatched: 1. The CDR3 runs to 14 residues. The CDR3 DNA follows: TGTGCCAGCAGTGACGGCGGGGGCCAAGAGACCCAGTACTTC. Translated, it gives CASSDGGGQETQYF.

This clonotype has only one observation. The gene calls are TRBV9 and TRBJ2-2, with a tentative D call TRBD2 (6 bases). The V gene's germline CDR1 is SGDLS and CDR2 YYNGEE. This CDR3 is 12 amino acids long. V gave up 4 bases and J gave up 7 bases, with 8 bases separating them. The CDR3 here is CASSPRDGELFF. CDR3 bases: TGTGCCAGCAGCCCGCGGGACGGGGAGCTGTTTTTT.

The genes are TRBV5-6 and TRBJ1-6; TRBD1 matches 8 bases. CDR1 and CDR2 from the germline V gene are SGHDT and YYEEEE. The CDR3 contains 14 residues. The J segment lost 10 bases and the V segment lost 4 bases, leaving 7 bases of the junction unmatched. The CDR3 sequence is CASSHVTGESPLHF. CDR3 coding DNA: TGTGCCAGCAGCCACGTGACAGGGGAGTCACCCCTCCACTTT.

This chain joins TRBV2 and TRBJ1-2; no definite D call. V was shortened by 8 bases and J by 6 bases, with 13 bases between the two germline ends. The CDR3 is 12 amino acids. The germline V gene encodes CDR1 SNHLY and CDR2 FYNNEI. CDR3 DNA: TGTGCCAGCTCCGGCCGTCGGGATGGCTACACCTTC. Translated: CASSGRRDGYTF.

The rearrangement links TRBV10-1 to TRBJ2-5, with a tentative D call TRBD2 (6 bases). The CDR3 is 14 residues long. With 11 bases removed from V and 7 bases from J, the gap between germline ends came to 23 bases. In germline, CDR1 is WNHNN, CDR2 SYGVQD (reference sequence). The CDR3 sequence is CAGSKRRGSGTQYF. CDR3 nucleotides: TGCGCCGGTTCTAAAAGACGGGGGAGTGGGACCCAGTACTTC.

As concerns this clonotype: At one end, the junction sequence differs from germline, possibly due to a read error. The chain recombines TRBV7-7 with TRBJ2-5, with D maybe TRBD1 (6 bases). This CDR3 has 14 residues. Germline V gives CDR1 SSHAT, CDR2 FNYEAQ (reference sequence). CDR3 sequence: CASSLLDSQETQYF. The CDR3 DNA reads TGTGCTAGCAGCTTACTGGACAGCCAAGAGACCCAGTACTTC.

V and J are TRBV27 and TRBJ2-7; D remains unclear. CDR3 length: 14 amino acids. CDR1 is MNHEY, CDR2 SMNVEV, per germline (reference sequence). Trimming took off 7 bases at V and 2 bases at J, with 15 bases between the two ends. DNA of the CDR3: TGTGCCAGCACCGAGAGCTTGGATCCCTACGAGCAGTACTTC. Its translation is CASTESLDPYEQYF.

The chain uses TRBV25-1 and TRBJ2-6; D is possibly TRBD1 (5 bases). V lost 6 bases and J lost 2, with 17 bases in between. The CDR3 extends over 17 amino acids. Germline lookup yields CDR1 MGHDK and CDR2 SYGVNS. The CDR3 sequence is CASRLAGKGTGANVLTF. The CDR3 DNA reads as TGTGCCAGCAGACTGGCAGGGAAGGGGACTGGGGCCAACGTCCTGACTTTC. The whole variable domain, remainder taken from reference TRBV25-1 and TRBJ2-6, is EADIYQTPRYLVIGTGKKITLECSQTMGHDKMYWYQQDPGMELHLIHYSYGVNSTEKGDLSSESTVSRIRTEHFPLTLESARPSHTSQYLCASRLAGKGTGANVLTFGAGSRLTVL.

This clonotype turned up a few times. The V and J genes are TRBV20-1 and TRBJ2-7, with 8 positions matching TRBD1. From germline, CDR1 is DFQATT and CDR2 SNEGSKA (reference sequence). The V and J ends lost 5 bases and 3 bases, in that order; junction bases with no gene match: 12. The CDR3 runs 15 residues. The CDR3 sequence is CSAHLLQGGNYEQYF. DNA of the CDR3: TGCAGTGCTCACCTTTTACAGGGGGGTAACTACGAGCAGTACTTC.

This clonotype came up a few times. The rearrangement links TRBV29-1 to TRBJ1-4; 7 bases line up with TRBD1. Per germline, CDR1 SQVTM and CDR2 ANQGSEA. The CDR3 runs 13 residues. V dropped 7 bases and J dropped 4; count of bases not matched to a gene: 6. CDR3 DNA sequence: TGCAGCGCAGGGGGGGAGAATAATGAAAAACTGTTTTTT. Its translation: CSAGGENNEKLFF.

The genes are TRBV5-1 and TRBJ2-5; no clear D gene. This CDR3 comprises 15 residues. Germline lookup yields CDR1 SGHRS and CDR2 YFSETQ. Deletions cut 0 bases from V and 0 bases from J, with 9 bases between. CDR3 amino acids: CASSLGGWNQETQYF. CDR3 coding DNA: TGCGCCAGCAGCTTGGGTGGTTGGAACCAAGAGACCCAGTACTTC.

V is TRBV2 and J is TRBJ2-1; tentatively, D is TRBD1 (6 bases). V lost 5 bases, J lost 2 bases, and 13 bases lay in between. Germline V gene sequence: CDR1 SNHLY, CDR2 FYNNEI. The CDR3 loop spans 15 amino acids. This CDR3 is CASSIQGNPYNEQFF. The DNA of the CDR3 is TGTGCCAGCAGTATACAGGGCAATCCCTACAATGAGCAGTTCTTC.

V gene TRBV5-1 combines with J gene TRBJ1-1, with TRBD1 matching 7 bases. Germline trimming cut 3 bases from V and 3 bases from J; bases unmatched to any gene: 5. The germline V gene has CDR1 SGHRS and CDR2 YFSETQ. The CDR3 has 14 residues. The CDR3 DNA is TGCGCCAGCAGCTCATTAACAGGGGACACTGAAGCTTTCTTT. This translates into CASSSLTGDTEAFF.

This clonotype was observed a handful of times. This chain joins TRBV15 and TRBJ1-4; 8 nucleotides line up with TRBD1. The CDR3 has 15 amino acids. Trimming at V came to 2 bases and at J to 5 bases, leaving 4 bases not matched to a gene. CDR1 is LNHNV, CDR2 YYDKDF, per germline (reference sequence). The CDR3 DNA reads TGTGCCACCAGCAGACCGGACAGGGTAAATGAAAAACTGTTTTTT. This codes for CATSRPDRVNEKLFF.

This clonotype was observed at least ten times. The DNA of the CDR3 is TGTGCCAGCAGTGACTCGTCAGGGGGTAGGGGCACAGATACGCAGTATTTT. Translated: CASSDSSGGRGTDTQYF. V usage is TRBV6-4 and J usage is TRBJ2-3; 7 nucleotides align to TRBD1. The CDR3 loop spans 17 amino acids. J was trimmed by 1 base and V by 0 bases; bases with no gene match: 7. Germline loops: CDR1 MRHNA, CDR2 SNTAGT.

The rearrangement uses TRBV20-1 and TRBJ2-7, with D tentatively TRBD1 or TRBD2 (5 bases each). The germline V gene encodes CDR1 DFQATT and CDR2 SNEGSKA (reference sequence). The ends were cut back, 3 bases at V and 4 bases at J, with 16 bases in the middle. The CDR3 contains 14 residues. Written as DNA, the CDR3 is TGCAGTGCTAGCCCCGGGACGGTGCTGTACGAGCAGTACGTC. This translates into CSASPGTVLYEQYV.

This clonotype was seen only a few times. This chain links TRBV10-3 with TRBJ2-1; D possibly corresponds to TRBD1 (6 bases). Germline CDR1 and CDR2: ENHRY and SYGVKD. The CDR3 is 14 amino acids. Trimming removed 6 bases from V and 5 bases from J, with 14 bases in between. The CDR3 loop is CAISPTGLDNEQFF. CDR3 DNA sequence: TGTGCCATCAGCCCGACAGGTCTGGACAATGAGCAGTTCTTC.

This chain links TRBV19 with TRBJ1-1, with D uncertain. The CDR3 is 12 amino acids. Germline V gene lookup returns CDR1 LNHDA and CDR2 SQIVND (reference sequence). The V gene lost 1 base and the J gene lost 7 bases, with 7 bases spanning the gap. The chain's CDR3 is CASSIGRIEAFF. CDR3 nucleotides: TGTGCCAGTAGTATAGGACGTATTGAAGCTTTCTTT.

This chain joins TRBV29-1 and TRBJ2-7; no clear D gene. Between the trimmed V and J ends, which lost 6 bases and 2 bases, there was a span of 20 bases. The germline gives CDR1 SQVTM, CDR2 ANQGSEA. The CDR3 is 15 amino acids. The CDR3 nucleotides read TGCAGCGTACGACTGCGTGGGGTTGTGACCTACGAGCAGTACTTC. As protein: CSVRLRGVVTYEQYF.

Only one count was recorded for this clonotype. This chain links TRBV20-1 with TRBJ2-5; the match to TRBD2 covers 13 bases. CDR1 DFQATT and CDR2 SNEGSKA come from the germline V gene (reference sequence). V was clipped by 3 bases and J by 5 bases; unmatched bases: 12. The CDR3 spans 17 residues. For the CDR3, the DNA is TGCAGTGCTAGGACTAGCGGGGGGTACGACGGGATGGAGACCCAGTACTTC. Translating gives CSARTSGGYDGMETQYF.

This clonotype appeared a few times. This chain connects TRBV20-1 to TRBJ2-7, with D perhaps matching TRBD1 (6 bases). V lost 4 bases and J 3 bases, leaving 19 bases between the germline ends. CDR1 is DFQATT and CDR2 is SNEGSKA in the germline V gene (reference sequence). The CDR3 length is 15 residues. This CDR3 reads CSATRPGQIFYEQYF. The CDR3 DNA follows: TGCAGTGCTACAAGACCGGGACAAATCTTCTACGAGCAGTACTTC.

The chain uses TRBV20-1 and TRBJ1-1; D may be TRBD1 (6 bases). V lost 5 bases to trimming and J lost 0 bases, with 13 bases between them. The CDR3 loop spans 14 amino acids. CDR1 is DFQATT, CDR2 SNEGSKA, per germline (reference sequence). The chain's CDR3 is CSAFTGTMNTEAFF. CDR3 nucleotides: TGCAGTGCTTTTACAGGGACTATGAACACTGAAGCTTTCTTT.

V gene TRBV11-2 combines with J gene TRBJ1-4; D is unclear. With 1 base removed from V and 5 bases from J, the gap between germline ends came to 5 bases. This CDR3 contains 13 residues. Germline CDR1 reads SGHAT; CDR2 reads FQNNGV. The CDR3 DNA is TGTGCCAGCAGCTTAGGGTTGAATGAAAAACTGTTTTTT. This codes for CASSLGLNEKLFF.

The gene calls are TRBV5-8 and TRBJ2-7; 7 positions match TRBD1. Germline CDR1 and CDR2: SGHTS and YDEGEE. Trimming cost V 3 bases and J 6 bases; bases outside gene matches: 12. The CDR3 length is 15 residues. In DNA form, the CDR3 reads TGTGCCAGCAGCTCTACCCAGACAGGGCGGATCGAGCAGTACTTC. Its translation: CASSSTQTGRIEQYF.